Listed below are T cell receptor beta chains from one sample, sequenced in a study of T cells and copy number aberrations in small-cell lung cancer. Using immunoSEQ multiplex PCR, the repertoire was profiled, and TCRdb retains in-frame clones only, with some absent. The table shows approximately 1,300 clones, with about 79% occurring only once. Sample: tumor tissue. The receptors derive from a woman aged 45-65 years with small cell lung cancer. Both conserved end residues are part of each CDR3. The D gene is left open where the match is weak. Rows give clone size only sometimes, using once, few, many, or a class for an expanded clone.

d_call: .
v_call: TRBV4-2
clone_size: .
j_call: TRBJ1-1
cdr3_aa: CASSQSTIQGDTEAFF
cdr3_nt: TGTGCCAGCAGCCAATCTACCATTCAGGGAGACACTGAAGCTTTCTTT

d_call: .
v_call: TRBV5-6
clone_size: .
j_call: TRBJ1-6
cdr3_aa: CASSFEAAALHF
cdr3_nt: TGTGCCAGCAGCTTTGAGGCGGCCGCCCTCCACTTT

d_call: .
v_call: TRBV29-1
clone_size: .
j_call: TRBJ2-7
cdr3_aa: CSFRLGNYEQYF
cdr3_nt: TGCAGCTTCCGCCTCGGGAATTACGAGCAGTACTTC

d_call: .
v_call: TRBV30
clone_size: .
j_call: TRBJ1-2
cdr3_aa: CAWSTRGGYGYTF
cdr3_nt: TGTGCCTGGAGCACGAGGGGTGGGTATGGCTACACCTTC

d_call: TRBD1
v_call: TRBV6-4
clone_size: .
j_call: TRBJ2-3
cdr3_aa: CASSAGGQGTSTDTQYF
cdr3_nt: TGTGCCAGCAGTGCCGGTGGACAGGGGACTAGCACAGATACGCAGTATTTT

d_call: .
v_call: TRBV5-1
clone_size: .
j_call: TRBJ2-6
cdr3_aa: CASSLEIGLGWANVLTF
cdr3_nt: TGCGCCAGCAGCTTGGAAATCGGACTTGGGTGGGCCAACGTCCTGACTTTC

d_call: .
v_call: TRBV14
clone_size: .
j_call: TRBJ2-5
cdr3_aa: CASSQDTGPNQETQYF
cdr3_nt: TGTGCCAGCAGCCAAGATACGGGGCCCAACCAAGAGACCCAGTACTTC

d_call: TRBD1
v_call: TRBV6-6
clone_size: .
j_call: TRBJ2-7
cdr3_aa: CASSGLDRVHEQYF
cdr3_nt: TGTGCCAGCAGTGGTCTGGACAGGGTCCACGAGCAGTACTTC

d_call: TRBD2
v_call: TRBV30
clone_size: once
j_call: TRBJ2-2
cdr3_aa: CAWSPRTSGGPYTGELFF
cdr3_nt: TGTGCCTGGAGTCCACGGACTAGCGGGGGGCCGTACACCGGGGAGCTGTTTTTT

d_call: .
v_call: TRBV6-1
clone_size: .
j_call: TRBJ2-3
cdr3_aa: CASSVGLDTQYF
cdr3_nt: TGTGCCAGCAGTGTGGGCTTAGATACGCAGTATTTT

d_call: .
v_call: TRBV11-2
clone_size: .
j_call: TRBJ2-3
cdr3_aa: CASSLELGSDADTQYF
cdr3_nt: TGTGCCAGCAGCTTAGAGTTAGGGTCGGATGCAGATACGCAGTATTTT

d_call: .
v_call: TRBV30
clone_size: .
j_call: TRBJ2-5
cdr3_aa: CAWSSGQKETQYF
cdr3_nt: TGTGCCTGGAGTTCTGGACAAAAAGAGACCCAGTACTTC

d_call: .
v_call: TRBV7-9
clone_size: .
j_call: TRBJ2-7
cdr3_aa: CASSPPGHGSYEQYF
cdr3_nt: TGTGCCAGCAGTCCACCGGGACACGGATCCTACGAGCAGTACTTC

d_call: .
v_call: TRBV2
clone_size: .
j_call: TRBJ2-1
cdr3_aa: CASITQGNEQFF
cdr3_nt: TGTGCCAGCATCACTCAGGGTAATGAGCAGTTCTTC

d_call: .
v_call: TRBV2
clone_size: .
j_call: TRBJ2-7
cdr3_aa: CASSEGDSGEQYF
cdr3_nt: TGTGCCAGCAGTGAAGGGGATTCCGGCGAGCAGTACTTC

d_call: TRBD1
v_call: TRBV5-4
clone_size: .
j_call: TRBJ1-1
cdr3_aa: CASSLGSGGLFSEAFF
cdr3_nt: TGTGCCAGCAGCTTGGGTTCAGGGGGCTTATTTTCTGAAGCTTTCTTT

d_call: TRBD1
v_call: TRBV7-3
clone_size: .
j_call: TRBJ2-3
cdr3_aa: CASSPGRGDTQYF
cdr3_nt: TGTGCCAGCAGCCCCGGCAGGGGGGATACGCAGTATTTT

d_call: TRBD1
v_call: TRBV9
clone_size: few
j_call: TRBJ2-3
cdr3_aa: CASSENTGGLTDTQYF
cdr3_nt: TGTGCCAGCAGCGAGAACACAGGGGGGCTCACAGATACGCAGTATTTT

d_call: .
v_call: TRBV30
clone_size: few
j_call: TRBJ2-3
cdr3_aa: CAWSYRRDTQYF
cdr3_nt: TGTGCCTGGAGTTACAGGCGGGATACGCAGTATTTT

d_call: .
v_call: TRBV28
clone_size: .
j_call: TRBJ2-3
cdr3_aa: CASSFWPRPDTQYF
cdr3_nt: TGTGCCAGCAGTTTCTGGCCCCGGCCAGATACGCAGTATTTT

d_call: .
v_call: TRBV30
clone_size: .
j_call: TRBJ2-7
cdr3_aa: CASGRGGSGDEQYF
cdr3_nt: TGTGCCTCCGGACGCGGCGGGTCGGGGGACGAGCAGTACTTC

d_call: TRBD2
v_call: TRBV6-5
clone_size: .
j_call: TRBJ2-1
cdr3_aa: CASSSPSSGSNEQFF
cdr3_nt: TGTGCCAGCAGTTCCCCGTCTAGCGGGAGTAATGAGCAGTTCTTC

d_call: .
v_call: TRBV28
clone_size: .
j_call: TRBJ1-1
cdr3_aa: CATVAGWGEAFF
cdr3_nt: TGTGCCACCGTGGCAGGGTGGGGGGAAGCTTTCTTT

d_call: .
v_call: TRBV6-5
clone_size: few
j_call: TRBJ1-1
cdr3_aa: CASSYRGSGGPTEAFF
cdr3_nt: TGTGCCAGCAGTTACCGTGGTTCCGGGGGGCCCACTGAAGCTTTCTTT

d_call: .
v_call: TRBV29-1
clone_size: .
j_call: TRBJ2-5
cdr3_aa: CSVEREAGALETQYF
cdr3_nt: TGCAGCGTTGAGAGGGAGGCCGGGGCTTTAGAGACCCAGTACTTC

d_call: .
v_call: TRBV25-1
clone_size: .
j_call: TRBJ2-7
cdr3_aa: CASSERGSGNGNYEQYF
cdr3_nt: TGTGCCAGCAGCGAAAGGGGTTCAGGAAATGGGAACTACGAGCAGTACTTC

d_call: .
v_call: TRBV30
clone_size: .
j_call: TRBJ2-5
cdr3_aa: CACRVGIETQYF
cdr3_nt: TGTGCCTGCAGGGTAGGGATAGAGACCCAGTACTTC

d_call: .
v_call: TRBV18
clone_size: .
j_call: TRBJ2-7
cdr3_aa: CASSLNERYEQYF
cdr3_nt: TGTGCCAGCTCACTAAACGAAAGGTACGAGCAGTACTTC

d_call: .
v_call: TRBV25-1
clone_size: .
j_call: TRBJ2-5
cdr3_aa: CASSEGQETETQYF
cdr3_nt: TGTGCCAGCAGTGAGGGGCAGGAGACGGAGACCCAGTACTTC

d_call: .
v_call: TRBV2
clone_size: .
j_call: TRBJ1-3
cdr3_aa: CASTPTSSGNTIYF
cdr3_nt: TGTGCCAGCACCCCGACGAGCTCTGGAAACACCATATATTTT

d_call: .
v_call: TRBV5-1
clone_size: .
j_call: TRBJ1-2
cdr3_aa: CASSLSGMDGYTF
cdr3_nt: TGCGCCAGCAGCTTGTCGGGGATGGATGGCTACACCTTC

d_call: .
v_call: TRBV30
clone_size: .
j_call: TRBJ1-4
cdr3_aa: CASQGRNERLFF
cdr3_nt: TGTGCCTCGCAGGGGAGGAATGAAAGACTGTTTTTT

d_call: .
v_call: TRBV4-1
clone_size: .
j_call: TRBJ2-1
cdr3_aa: CASSQVGGAGSTRNEQFF
cdr3_nt: TGCGCCAGCAGCCAAGTTGGGGGGGCGGGAAGTACGCGCAATGAGCAGTTCTTC

d_call: TRBD1
v_call: TRBV30
clone_size: .
j_call: TRBJ2-3
cdr3_aa: CAWSTGGMDTQYF
cdr3_nt: TGTGCCTGGTCGACAGGGGGCATGGATACGCAGTATTTT

d_call: .
v_call: TRBV28
clone_size: .
j_call: TRBJ1-5
cdr3_aa: CASGSGGTNQPQHF
cdr3_nt: TGTGCCAGCGGTTCGGGGGGAACGAATCAGCCCCAGCATTTT

d_call: .
v_call: TRBV30
clone_size: few
j_call: TRBJ2-5
cdr3_aa: CASGRPGETQYF
cdr3_nt: TGTGCCTCAGGGAGACCAGGGGAGACCCAGTACTTC

d_call: .
v_call: TRBV18
clone_size: once
j_call: TRBJ2-5
cdr3_aa: CASSPVPAGETQYF
cdr3_nt: TGTGCCAGCTCACCGGTGCCCGCCGGGGAGACCCAGTACTTC

d_call: TRBD1
v_call: TRBV9
clone_size: .
j_call: TRBJ2-1
cdr3_aa: CASSERDRQYNEQFF
cdr3_nt: TGTGCCAGCAGCGAACGGGACAGACAGTACAATGAGCAGTTCTTC

d_call: .
v_call: TRBV19
clone_size: .
j_call: TRBJ1-4
cdr3_aa: CASSTVARATNEKLFF
cdr3_nt: TGTGCCAGTAGTACCGTTGCGAGGGCAACTAATGAAAAACTGTTTTTT

d_call: .
v_call: TRBV30
clone_size: few
j_call: TRBJ1-1
cdr3_aa: CAWNLKGTEAFF
cdr3_nt: TGTGCCTGGAATCTGAAGGGCACTGAAGCTTTCTTT

d_call: TRBD2
v_call: TRBV29-1
clone_size: .
j_call: TRBJ2-1
cdr3_aa: CSVVRESLEQFF
cdr3_nt: TGCAGCGTTGTGCGGGAGAGCCTTGAGCAGTTCTTC

d_call: .
v_call: TRBV7-6
clone_size: once
j_call: TRBJ2-3
cdr3_aa: CASSRLTSTDTQYF
cdr3_nt: TGTGCCAGCAGCAGGCTGACTTCCACAGATACGCAGTATTTT

d_call: TRBD1
v_call: TRBV5-1
clone_size: .
j_call: TRBJ2-7
cdr3_aa: CASSLGETGANYEQYF
cdr3_nt: TGCGCCAGCAGTCTGGGAGAGACAGGGGCCAACTACGAGCAGTACTTC